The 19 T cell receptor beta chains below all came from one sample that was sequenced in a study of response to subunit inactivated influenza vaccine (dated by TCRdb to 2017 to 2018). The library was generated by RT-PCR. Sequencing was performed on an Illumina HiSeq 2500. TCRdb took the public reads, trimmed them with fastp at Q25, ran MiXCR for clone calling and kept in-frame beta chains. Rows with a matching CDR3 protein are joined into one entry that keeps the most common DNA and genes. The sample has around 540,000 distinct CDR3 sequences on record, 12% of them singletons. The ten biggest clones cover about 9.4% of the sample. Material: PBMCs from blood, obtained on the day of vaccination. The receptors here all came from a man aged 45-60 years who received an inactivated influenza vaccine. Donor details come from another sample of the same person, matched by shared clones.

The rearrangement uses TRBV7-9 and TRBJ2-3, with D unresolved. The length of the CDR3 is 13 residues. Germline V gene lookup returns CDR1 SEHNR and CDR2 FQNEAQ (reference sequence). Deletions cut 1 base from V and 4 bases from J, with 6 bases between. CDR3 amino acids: CASSLDLSDTQYF. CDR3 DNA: TGTGCCAGCAGCTTAGACCTATCAGATACGCAGTATTTT.

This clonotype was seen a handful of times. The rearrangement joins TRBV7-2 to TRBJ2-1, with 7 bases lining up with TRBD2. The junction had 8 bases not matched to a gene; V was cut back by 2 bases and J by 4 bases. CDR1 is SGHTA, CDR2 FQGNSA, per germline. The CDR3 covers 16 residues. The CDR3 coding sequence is TGTGCCAGCAGCTTATTGGGCGGGAGTGTGTACAATGAGCAGTTCTTC. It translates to CASSLLGGSVYNEQFF.

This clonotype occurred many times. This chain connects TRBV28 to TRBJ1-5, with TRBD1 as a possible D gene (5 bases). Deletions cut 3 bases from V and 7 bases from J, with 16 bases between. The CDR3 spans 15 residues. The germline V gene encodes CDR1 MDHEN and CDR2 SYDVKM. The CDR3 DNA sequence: TGTGCCAGCAGTTTGAGAGGGGAGGACAACCAGCCCCAGCATTTT. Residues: CASSLRGEDNQPQHF.

The CDR3 reads CASSYSGFHQPQHF. The CDR3 bases are TGTGCCAGCAGTTACAGCGGGTTTCATCAGCCCCAGCATTTT. V is TRBV6-5 and J is TRBJ1-5, with D unclear. Germline V CDR1 and CDR2: MNHEY, SVGAGI. Trimming cost V 2 bases and J 5 bases, with 10 bases left between them. This CDR3 contains 14 residues.

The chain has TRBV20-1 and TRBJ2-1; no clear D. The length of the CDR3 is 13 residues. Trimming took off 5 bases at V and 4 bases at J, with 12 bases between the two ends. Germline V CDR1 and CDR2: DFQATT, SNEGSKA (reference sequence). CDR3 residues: CSAPNRPYNEQFF. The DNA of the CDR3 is TGCAGTGCTCCTAACAGACCATACAATGAGCAGTTCTTC.

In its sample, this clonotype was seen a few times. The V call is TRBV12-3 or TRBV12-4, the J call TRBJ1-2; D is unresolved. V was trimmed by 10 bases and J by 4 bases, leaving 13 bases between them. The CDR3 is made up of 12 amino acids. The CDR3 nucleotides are TGTGCCAACCACAAAGCTAGCTATGGCTACACCTTC. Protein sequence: CANHKASYGYTF.

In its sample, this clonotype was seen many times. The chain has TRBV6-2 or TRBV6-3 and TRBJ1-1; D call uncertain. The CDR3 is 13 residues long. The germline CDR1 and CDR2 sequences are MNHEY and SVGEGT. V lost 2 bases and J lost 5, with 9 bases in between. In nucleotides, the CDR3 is TGTGCCAGCAGTTACAGGCCCGGGACTGAAGCTTTCTTT. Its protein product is CASSYRPGTEAFF.

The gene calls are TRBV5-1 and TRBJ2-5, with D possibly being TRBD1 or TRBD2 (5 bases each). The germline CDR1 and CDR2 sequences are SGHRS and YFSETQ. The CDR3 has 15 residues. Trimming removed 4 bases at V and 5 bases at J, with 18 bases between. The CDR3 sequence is CASSKGGTRGETQYF. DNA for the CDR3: TGCGCCAGCAGCAAAGGTGGGACCCGTGGGGAGACCCAGTACTTC.

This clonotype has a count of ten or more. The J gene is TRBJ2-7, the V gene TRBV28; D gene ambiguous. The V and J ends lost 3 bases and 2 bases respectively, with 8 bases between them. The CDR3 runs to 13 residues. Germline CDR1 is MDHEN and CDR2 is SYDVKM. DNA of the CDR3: TGTGCCAGCAGTTTGGTTCTAACCTACGAGCAGTACTTC. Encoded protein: CASSLVLTYEQYF.

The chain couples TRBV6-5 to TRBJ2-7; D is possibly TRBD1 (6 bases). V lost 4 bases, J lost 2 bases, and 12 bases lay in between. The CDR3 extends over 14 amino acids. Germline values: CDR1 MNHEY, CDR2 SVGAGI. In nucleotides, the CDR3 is TGTGCCAGCAGTTCCGGGACACGGACCTACGAGCAGTACTTC. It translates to CASSSGTRTYEQYF.

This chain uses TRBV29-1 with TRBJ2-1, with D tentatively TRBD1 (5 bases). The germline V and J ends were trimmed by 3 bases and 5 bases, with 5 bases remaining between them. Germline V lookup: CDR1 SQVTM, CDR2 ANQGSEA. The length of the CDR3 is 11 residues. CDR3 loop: CSVDRDNEQFF. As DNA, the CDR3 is TGCAGCGTTGACAGGGACAATGAGCAGTTCTTC.

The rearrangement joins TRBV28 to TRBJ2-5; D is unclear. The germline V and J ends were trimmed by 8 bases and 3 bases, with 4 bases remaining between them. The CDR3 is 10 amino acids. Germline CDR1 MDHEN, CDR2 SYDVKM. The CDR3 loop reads CASREETQYF. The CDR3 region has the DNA TGTGCCAGCCGGGAAGAGACCCAGTACTTC. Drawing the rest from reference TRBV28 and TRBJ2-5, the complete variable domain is DVKVTQSSRYLVKRTGEKVFLECVQDMDHENMFWYRQDPGLGLRLIYFSYDVKMKEKGDIPEGYSVSREKKERFSLILESASTNQTSMYLCASREETQYFGPGTRLLVL.

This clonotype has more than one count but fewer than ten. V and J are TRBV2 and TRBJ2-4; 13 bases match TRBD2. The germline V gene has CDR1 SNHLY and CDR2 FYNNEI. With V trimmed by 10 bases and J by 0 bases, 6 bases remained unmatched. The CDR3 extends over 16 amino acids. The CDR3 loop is CATGLAGVLAKNIQYF. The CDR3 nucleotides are TGTGCCACCGGACTAGCGGGGGTTCTAGCCAAAAACATTCAGTACTTC.

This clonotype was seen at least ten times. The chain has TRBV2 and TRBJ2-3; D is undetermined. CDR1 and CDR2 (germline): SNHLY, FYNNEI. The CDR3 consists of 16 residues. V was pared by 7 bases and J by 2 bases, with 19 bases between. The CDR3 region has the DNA TGTGCCAGCAAGAACGGCCACCCAATCAACACAGATACGCAGTATTTT. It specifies CASKNGHPINTDTQYF.

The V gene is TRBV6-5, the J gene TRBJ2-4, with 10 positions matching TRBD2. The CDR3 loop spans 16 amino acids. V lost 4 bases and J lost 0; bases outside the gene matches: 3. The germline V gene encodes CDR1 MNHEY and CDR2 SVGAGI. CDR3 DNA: TGTGCCAGCAGTTCCGGACTAGCGGTAGCCAAAAACATTCAGTACTTC. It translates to CASSSGLAVAKNIQYF.

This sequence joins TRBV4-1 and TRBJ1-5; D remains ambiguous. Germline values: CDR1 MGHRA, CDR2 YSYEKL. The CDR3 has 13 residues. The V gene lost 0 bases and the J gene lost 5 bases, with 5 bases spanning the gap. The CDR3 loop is CASSQDHYQPQHF. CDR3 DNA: TGCGCCAGCAGCCAAGACCATTATCAGCCCCAGCATTTT.

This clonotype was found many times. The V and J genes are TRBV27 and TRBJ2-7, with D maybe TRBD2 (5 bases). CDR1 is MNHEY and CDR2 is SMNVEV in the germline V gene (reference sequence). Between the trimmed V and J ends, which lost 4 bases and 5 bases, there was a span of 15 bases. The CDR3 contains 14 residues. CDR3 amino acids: CASSWLAKPDEQYF. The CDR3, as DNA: TGTGCCAGCAGTTGGCTAGCAAAACCGGACGAGCAGTACTTC.

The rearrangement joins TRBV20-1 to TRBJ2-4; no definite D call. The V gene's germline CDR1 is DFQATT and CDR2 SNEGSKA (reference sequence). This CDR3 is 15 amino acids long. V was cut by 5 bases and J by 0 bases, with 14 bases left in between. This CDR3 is CSARIPIQAKNIQYF. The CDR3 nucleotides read TGCAGTGCTCGTATCCCCATCCAAGCCAAAAACATTCAGTACTTC.

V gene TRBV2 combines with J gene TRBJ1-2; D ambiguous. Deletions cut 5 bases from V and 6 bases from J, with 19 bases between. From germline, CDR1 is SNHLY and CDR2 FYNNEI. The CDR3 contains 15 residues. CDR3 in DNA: TGTGCCAGCAGTACCTCAATGGTGAACCCCAATGGCTACACCTTC. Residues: CASSTSMVNPNGYTF.